The 19 T cell receptor beta chains reported below all come from one sample, sequenced in a study of T cell clones after liver transplantation. Sequencing was performed with immunoSEQ multiplex PCR; in TCRdb, only in-frame clones are kept and a portion is missing. Counted here are about 51,000 clones, about nine tenths occurring once; the ten biggest clones make up roughly 14%. The source material was CD8+ T cells from blood, sampled 12 months after liver transplant. Receptors originate from a human patient who received a liver transplant. Some T cells may originate from the graft donor.

The rearrangement links TRBV27 to TRBJ1-5, with D possibly matching TRBD1 (6 bases). Germline CDR1 and CDR2: MNHEY and SMNVEV (reference sequence). This CDR3 has 14 amino acids. Trimming stripped 8 bases from V and 4 bases from J, with 15 bases between. The CDR3 DNA sequence: TGTGCCAGCTGGGACACAGGTTATAATCAGCCCCAGCATTTT. Translating it yields CASWDTGYNQPQHF.

This chain connects TRBV6-9 to TRBJ1-1, with 8 bases identical to TRBD1. This CDR3 region has 16 residues. Germline CDR1 reads MNHGY; CDR2 reads SVAAGI. The J segment lost 3 bases and the V segment lost 2 bases, leaving 8 bases of the junction unmatched. CDR3 bases: TGTGCCAGCAGTTATACAGGGGGAAGAATTTACACTGAAGCTTTCTTT. It yields the protein CASSYTGGRIYTEAFF.

The chain joins TRBV14 to TRBJ2-7; TRBD2 aligns across 7 bases. J was trimmed by 3 bases and V by 3 bases; bases with no gene match: 8. The CDR3 is 15 residues long. In germline, CDR1 is SGHDN, CDR2 FVKESK. The CDR3, as DNA: TGTGCCAGCAGCCAGCAACAGAGCGGGGTCTACGAGCAGTACTTC. Translating it yields CASSQQQSGVYEQYF.

The chain couples TRBV28 to TRBJ2-7; 10 positions match TRBD2. The CDR3 is 16 residues long. Trimming cost V 5 bases and J 3 bases; bases outside gene matches: 10. Germline V gives CDR1 MDHEN, CDR2 SYDVKM. In DNA form, the CDR3 reads TGTGCCAGCAGTCCCAACCGCCGGACTAGCGGCTACGAGCAGTACTTC. Translated: CASSPNRRTSGYEQYF.

The rearrangement uses TRBV28 and TRBJ2-7, with 7 bases that match TRBD1. Looked up from germline, CDR1 is MDHEN and CDR2 is SYDVKM. CDR3 length: 13 residues. Germline trimming cut 5 bases from V and 6 bases from J; bases unmatched to any gene: 7. This CDR3 reads CASSPTGTAEQYF. The CDR3, as DNA: TGTGCCAGCAGTCCCACTGGGACAGCCGAGCAGTACTTC.

This clone was found once. The rearrangement joins TRBV7-9 to TRBJ2-7; D tentatively reads TRBD1 or TRBD2 (5 bases each). Trimming pared 8 bases from V and 3 bases from J, leaving 14 bases between. The CDR3 sequence is 13 residues long. The germline CDR1 and CDR2 sequences are SEHNR and FQNEAQ (reference sequence). The CDR3 nucleotides are TGTGCCAGCGACCGGGGACCGCTCTACGAGCAGTACTTC. As protein: CASDRGPLYEQYF.

The chain links TRBV4-3 to TRBJ2-3, with D perhaps matching TRBD1 or TRBD2 (5 bases each). In germline, CDR1 is LGHNA, CDR2 YSLEER. Trimming left V 3 bases short and J 4 bases short, with 20 bases between. This CDR3 has 17 amino acids. The CDR3 loop reads CASSHIGESSPADTQYF. The DNA of the CDR3 is TGCGCCAGCAGCCATATAGGGGAGAGCTCTCCGGCAGATACGCAGTATTTT.

This chain joins TRBV4-1 and TRBJ2-1, with 7 bases fitting TRBD1. The CDR3 extends over 16 amino acids. After removal of 3 bases from V and 0 bases from J, the junction contained 5 bases not matched to a gene. The germline gives CDR1 MGHRA, CDR2 YSYEKL. The CDR3 region is CASSHPRDSSYNEQFF. CDR3 DNA: TGCGCCAGCAGCCATCCCCGGGACAGCTCCTACAATGAGCAGTTCTTC.

The chain recombines TRBV28 with TRBJ2-1, with 11 bases that match TRBD2. This CDR3 comprises 17 residues. Germline CDR1 is MDHEN and CDR2 is SYDVKM. V was clipped by 7 bases and J by 9 bases; unmatched bases: 17. CDR3 nucleotides: TGTGCCAGCACTCCGGAGGGGGTAGCGGGAGGGCTGGGTGAGCAGTTCTTC. This encodes CASTPEGVAGGLGEQFF. The whole variable domain, filled in from reference TRBV28 and TRBJ2-1, reads DVKVTQSSRYLVKRTGEKVFLECVQDMDHENMFWYRQDPGLGLRLIYFSYDVKMKEKGDIPEGYSVSREKKERFSLILESASTNQTSMYLCASTPEGVAGGLGEQFFGPGTRLTVL.

The rearrangement links TRBV27 to TRBJ1-5; D is uncertain. The V and J ends lost 5 bases and 4 bases respectively, with 12 bases between them. Germline lookup yields CDR1 MNHEY and CDR2 SMNVEV (reference sequence). This CDR3 contains 14 residues. The CDR3 loop reads CASSIFGWNQPQHF. The DNA of the CDR3 is TGTGCCAGCAGTATTTTTGGTTGGAATCAGCCCCAGCATTTT.

The gene calls are TRBV2 and TRBJ1-5; D is unresolved. The CDR3 contains 15 residues. Trimming took 6 bases from V and 4 from J, leaving 16 bases between them. CDR1 and CDR2 (germline): SNHLY, FYNNEI. The DNA of the CDR3 is TGTGCCAGCAGCCCTACCAAAGCTGGGAATCAGCCCCAGCATTTT. Translated, it gives CASSPTKAGNQPQHF.

V is TRBV14 and J is TRBJ2-1; 9 bases agree with TRBD2. The V and J ends lost 1 base and 3 bases, in that order; junction bases with no gene match: 7. In germline, CDR1 is SGHDN, CDR2 FVKESK. This CDR3 contains 17 residues. CDR3 protein: CASSQGPSGEIYNEQFF. The CDR3 DNA reads TGTGCCAGCAGCCAAGGCCCTAGCGGGGAGATCTACAATGAGCAGTTCTTC.

This chain connects TRBV5-4 to TRBJ1-2; the D gene is possibly TRBD1 (6 bases). The germline V gene has CDR1 SGHNT and CDR2 YYREEE (reference sequence). V shed 4 bases and J shed 8 bases, with 15 bases lying between them. CDR3 size: 13 residues. CDR3 amino acids: CASSHGTYGGYTF. In nucleotides, the CDR3 is TGTGCCAGCAGCCACGGGACATATGGCGGCTACACCTTC.

The chain employs TRBV25-1 and TRBJ1-3, with D possibly matching TRBD1 (5 bases). Trimming left V 1 base short and J 0 bases short, with 13 bases between. The CDR3 is 17 residues long. Germline V gives CDR1 MGHDK, CDR2 SYGVNS. The DNA for the CDR3 is TGTGCCAGCAGTGAATGGGGGGGAGGGTACTCTGGAAACACCATATATTTT. It codes for CASSEWGGGYSGNTIYF.

V is TRBV5-1 and J is TRBJ1-1; D possibly corresponds to TRBD1 (5 bases). The CDR3 runs to 16 residues. The V end lost 0 bases, the J end lost 3 bases, and 15 bases lay between the germline ends. CDR1 and CDR2 (germline): SGHRS, YFSETQ. CDR3 sequence (DNA): TGCGCCAGCAGCTTGGCCGTGGGGCTTCGGGACACTGAAGCTTTCTTT. Translated: CASSLAVGLRDTEAFF.

As DNA, the CDR3 is TGTGCCAGCAGTTACAGGGGATTCACAGATACGCAGTATTTT. It specifies CASSYRGFTDTQYF. The J gene is TRBJ2-3, the V gene TRBV28; 7 nucleotides agree with TRBD1. Germline assignment: CDR1 MDHEN and CDR2 SYDVKM. V was pared by 4 bases and J by 2 bases, with 3 bases of the junction left unmatched. The CDR3 loop spans 14 amino acids.

The V call is TRBV19, the J call TRBJ2-7; 7 nucleotides agree with TRBD1. CDR3 size: 15 residues. From germline, CDR1 is LNHDA and CDR2 SQIVND (reference sequence). Germline trimming cut 3 bases from V and 2 bases from J; bases unmatched to any gene: 7. CDR3 nucleotides: TGTGCCAGTAGTATCACTTCAGGGGGAGCCTACGAGCAGTACTTC. Protein: CASSITSGGAYEQYF.

This clone was recorded once. V usage is TRBV19 and J usage is TRBJ2-7; the D is unclear. Per germline, CDR1 LNHDA and CDR2 SQIVND (reference sequence). Trimming pared 5 bases from V and 0 bases from J, leaving 11 bases between. This CDR3 comprises 14 residues. CDR3: CASSLSRASYEQYF. CDR3 DNA: TGTGCCAGTAGTCTATCCAGAGCCTCCTACGAGCAGTACTTC. Looking up the rest from reference TRBV19 and TRBJ2-7 gives the full variable domain: DGGITQSPKYLFRKEGQNVTLSCEQNLNHDAMYWYRQDPGQGLRLIYYSQIVNDFQKGDIAEGYSVSREKKESFPLTVTSAQKNPTAFYLCASSLSRASYEQYFGPGTRLTVT.

This chain uses TRBV7-6 with TRBJ1-2, with 12 bases matching TRBD1. The CDR3 consists of 15 residues. Germline V lookup: CDR1 SGHVS, CDR2 FNYEAQ. V lost 4 bases to trimming and J lost 2 bases; unmatched junction nucleotides: 2. This CDR3 reads CASSSGTGGNYGYTF. In DNA form, the CDR3 reads TGTGCCAGCAGCTCCGGGACAGGGGGCAACTATGGCTACACCTTC.